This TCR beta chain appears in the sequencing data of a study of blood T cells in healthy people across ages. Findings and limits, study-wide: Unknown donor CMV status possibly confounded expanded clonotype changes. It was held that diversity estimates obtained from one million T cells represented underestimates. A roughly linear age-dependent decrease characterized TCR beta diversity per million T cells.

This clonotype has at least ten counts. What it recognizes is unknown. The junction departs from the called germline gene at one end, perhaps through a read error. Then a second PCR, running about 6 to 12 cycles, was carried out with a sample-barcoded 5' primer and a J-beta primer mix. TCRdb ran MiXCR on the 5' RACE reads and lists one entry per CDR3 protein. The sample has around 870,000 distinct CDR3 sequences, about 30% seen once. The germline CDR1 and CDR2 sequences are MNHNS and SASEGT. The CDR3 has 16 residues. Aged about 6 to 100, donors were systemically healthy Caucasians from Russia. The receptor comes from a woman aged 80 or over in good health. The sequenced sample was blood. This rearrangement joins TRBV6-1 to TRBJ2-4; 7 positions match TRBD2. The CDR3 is CVSRAPGAGEGYIQYF. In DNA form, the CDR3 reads TGTGTCAGCAGAGCCCCCGGGGCGGGGGAGGGTTACATTCAGTACTTC.